This T cell receptor beta chain was identified during a study of spatial heterogeneity in lung cancer. Study-level findings and limits: The appearance of ubiquitous expanded tumor TCRs in blood was greater at resection than follow-up.

TCRdb analysed the 5' RACE reads with MiXCR anew, one entry per CDR3 protein. The sample lists about 120,000 distinct CDR3 sequences, 12% seen once, with approximately 17% in the top ten. Per germline, CDR1 SGHRS and CDR2 YFSETQ. The CDR3 is 15 amino acids. V was clipped by 4 bases and J by 0 bases, with 13 bases between them. Specified time point: blood at routine non-recurrence follow-up after resection. Without sorting, whole RNA was sequenced from tumor, nontumor lung or frozen PBMC. On this clonotype: The antigen is unknown.

The chain employs TRBV5-1 and TRBJ1-2; D perhaps matches TRBD1 (5 bases). Sequenced here: PBMCs, sampled at follow-up. The source is a male donor with early-stage non-small cell lung cancer. The CDR3 DNA is TGCGCCAGCAGCGCGGAGGGACGGCCTAACTATGGCTACACCTTC. It is translated as CASSAEGRPNYGYTF.